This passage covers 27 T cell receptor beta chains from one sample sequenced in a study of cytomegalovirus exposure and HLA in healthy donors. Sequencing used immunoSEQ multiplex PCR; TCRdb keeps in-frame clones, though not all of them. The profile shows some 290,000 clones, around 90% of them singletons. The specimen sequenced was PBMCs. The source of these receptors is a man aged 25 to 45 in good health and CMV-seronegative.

CDR3 coding DNA: TGTGCCAGTAGTATCCCCAGGTCCTCTGGAAACACCATATATTTT. Encoded protein: CASSIPRSSGNTIYF. V is TRBV19 and J is TRBJ1-3; no clear D gene. V was trimmed by 3 bases and J by 0 bases, leaving 9 bases between them. The CDR3 is 15 amino acids. Germline loops: CDR1 LNHDA, CDR2 SQIVND (reference sequence).

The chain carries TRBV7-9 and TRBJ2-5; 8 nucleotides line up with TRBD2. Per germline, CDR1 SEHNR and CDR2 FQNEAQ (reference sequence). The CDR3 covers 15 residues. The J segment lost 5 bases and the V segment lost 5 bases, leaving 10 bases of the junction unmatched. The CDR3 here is CASSRRTREGETQYF. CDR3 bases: TGTGCCAGCAGCAGACGGACACGGGAGGGGGAGACCCAGTACTTC.

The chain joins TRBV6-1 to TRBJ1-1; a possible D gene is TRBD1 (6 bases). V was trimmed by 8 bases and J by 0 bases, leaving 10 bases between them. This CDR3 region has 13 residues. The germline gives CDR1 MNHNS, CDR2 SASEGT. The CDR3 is CASGDRLNTEAFF. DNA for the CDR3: TGTGCCAGCGGAGACAGGTTGAACACTGAAGCTTTCTTT.

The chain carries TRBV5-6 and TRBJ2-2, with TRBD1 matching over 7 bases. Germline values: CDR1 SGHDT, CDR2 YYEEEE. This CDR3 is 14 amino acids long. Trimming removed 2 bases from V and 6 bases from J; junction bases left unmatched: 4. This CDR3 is CASSFDRVAGELFF. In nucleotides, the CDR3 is TGTGCCAGCAGCTTCGACAGGGTTGCCGGGGAGCTGTTTTTT.

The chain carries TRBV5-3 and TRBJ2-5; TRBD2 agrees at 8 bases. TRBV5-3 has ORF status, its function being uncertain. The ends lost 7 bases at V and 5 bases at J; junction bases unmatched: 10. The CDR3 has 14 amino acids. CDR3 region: CARVSGGYGETQYF. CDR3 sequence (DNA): TGTGCCAGAGTGAGCGGGGGATACGGTGAGACCCAGTACTTC.

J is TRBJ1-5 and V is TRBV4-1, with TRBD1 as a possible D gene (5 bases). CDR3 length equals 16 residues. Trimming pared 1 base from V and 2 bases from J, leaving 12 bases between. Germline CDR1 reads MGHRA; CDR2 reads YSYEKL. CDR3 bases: TGCGCCAGCAGCCAAGGTTCAGGGATCGGCAATCAGCCCCAGCATTTT. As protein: CASSQGSGIGNQPQHF.

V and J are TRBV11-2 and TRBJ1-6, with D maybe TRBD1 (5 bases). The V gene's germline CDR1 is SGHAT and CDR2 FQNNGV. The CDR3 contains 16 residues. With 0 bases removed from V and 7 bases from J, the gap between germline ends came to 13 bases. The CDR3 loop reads CASSLDNPGLNSPLHF. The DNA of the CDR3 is TGTGCCAGCAGCTTAGATAATCCAGGGTTGAATTCACCCCTCCACTTT.

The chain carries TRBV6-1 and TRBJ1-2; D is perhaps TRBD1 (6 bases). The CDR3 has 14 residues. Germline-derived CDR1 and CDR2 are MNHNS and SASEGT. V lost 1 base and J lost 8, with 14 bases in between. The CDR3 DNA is TGTGCCAGCAGTGAAGTCAACAGGGTCGGAGGCTACACCTTC. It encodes CASSEVNRVGGYTF.

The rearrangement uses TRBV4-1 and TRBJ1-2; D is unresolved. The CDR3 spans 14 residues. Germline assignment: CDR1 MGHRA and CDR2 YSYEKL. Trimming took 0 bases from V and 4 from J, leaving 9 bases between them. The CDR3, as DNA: TGCGCCAGCAGCCAAGATCGAGGGAGCTATGGCTACACCTTC. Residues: CASSQDRGSYGYTF.

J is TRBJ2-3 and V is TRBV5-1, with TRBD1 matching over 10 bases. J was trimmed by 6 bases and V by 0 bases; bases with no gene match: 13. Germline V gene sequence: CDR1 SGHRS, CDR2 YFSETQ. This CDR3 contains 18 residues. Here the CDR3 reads CASSLEESDRGREDTQYF. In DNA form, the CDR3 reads TGCGCCAGCAGCTTGGAAGAGAGCGACAGGGGGCGGGAGGATACGCAGTATTTT.

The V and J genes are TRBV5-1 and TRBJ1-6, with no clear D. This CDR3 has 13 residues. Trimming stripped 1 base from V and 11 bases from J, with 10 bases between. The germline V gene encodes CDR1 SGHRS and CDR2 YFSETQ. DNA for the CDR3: TGCGCCAGCAGCTTGATTGAACAGACACCCCTCCACTTT. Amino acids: CASSLIEQTPLHF.

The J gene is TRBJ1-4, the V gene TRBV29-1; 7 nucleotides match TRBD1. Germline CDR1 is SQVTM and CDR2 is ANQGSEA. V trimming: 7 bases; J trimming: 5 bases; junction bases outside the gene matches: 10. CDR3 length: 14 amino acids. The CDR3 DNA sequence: TGCAGCGCAACGACAGGGATGTCGAATGAAAAACTGTTTTTT. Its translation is CSATTGMSNEKLFF.

CDR3 nucleotides: TGTGCCAGCAGCTCCCCCGGGACAGGGGGCTCCTATGGCTACACCTTC. Its protein product is CASSSPGTGGSYGYTF. The rearrangement joins TRBV5-6 to TRBJ1-2, with 12 positions matching TRBD1. CDR1 is SGHDT, CDR2 YYEEEE, per germline. After removal of 3 bases from V and 4 bases from J, the junction contained 7 bases not matched to a gene. CDR3 size: 16 residues.

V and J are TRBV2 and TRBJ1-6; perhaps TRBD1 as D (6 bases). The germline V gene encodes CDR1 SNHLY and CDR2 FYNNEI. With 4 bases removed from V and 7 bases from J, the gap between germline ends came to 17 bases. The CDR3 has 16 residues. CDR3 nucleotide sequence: TGTGCCAGCAGTGCACAGGGACCTCTTTCGAATTCACCCCTCCACTTT. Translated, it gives CASSAQGPLSNSPLHF.

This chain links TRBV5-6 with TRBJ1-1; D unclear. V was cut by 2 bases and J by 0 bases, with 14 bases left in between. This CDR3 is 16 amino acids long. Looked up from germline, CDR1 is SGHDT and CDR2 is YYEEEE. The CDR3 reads CASSFRGSAMNTEAFF. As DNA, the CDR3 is TGTGCCAGCAGCTTCCGAGGGTCAGCCATGAACACTGAAGCTTTCTTT.

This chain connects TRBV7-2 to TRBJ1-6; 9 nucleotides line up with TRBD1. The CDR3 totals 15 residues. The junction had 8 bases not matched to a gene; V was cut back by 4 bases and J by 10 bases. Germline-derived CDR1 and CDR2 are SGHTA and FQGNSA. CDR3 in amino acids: CASSSLGQGSSPLHF. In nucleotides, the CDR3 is TGTGCCAGCAGCTCACTCGGACAGGGGTCCTCACCCCTCCACTTT.

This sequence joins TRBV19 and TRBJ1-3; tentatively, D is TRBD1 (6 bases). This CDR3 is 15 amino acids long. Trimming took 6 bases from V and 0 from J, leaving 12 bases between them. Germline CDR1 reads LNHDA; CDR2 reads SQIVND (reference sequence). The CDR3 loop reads CASSPADSSGNTIYF. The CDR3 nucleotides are TGTGCCAGTAGCCCGGCGGACAGCTCTGGAAACACCATATATTTT.

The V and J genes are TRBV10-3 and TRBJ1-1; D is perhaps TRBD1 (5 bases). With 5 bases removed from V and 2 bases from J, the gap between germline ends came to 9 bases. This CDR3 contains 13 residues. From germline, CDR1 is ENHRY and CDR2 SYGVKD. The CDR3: CAISPGLNTEAFF. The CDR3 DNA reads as TGTGCCATCAGTCCAGGGCTAAACACTGAAGCTTTCTTT.

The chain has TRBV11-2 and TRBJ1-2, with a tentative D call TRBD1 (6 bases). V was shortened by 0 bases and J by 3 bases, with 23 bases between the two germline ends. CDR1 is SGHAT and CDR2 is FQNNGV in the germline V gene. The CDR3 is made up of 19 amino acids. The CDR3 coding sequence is TGTGCCAGCAGCTTAGAGGGGGGGGCAGCCCCTACTTTTGACTATGGCTACACCTTC. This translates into CASSLEGGAAPTFDYGYTF.

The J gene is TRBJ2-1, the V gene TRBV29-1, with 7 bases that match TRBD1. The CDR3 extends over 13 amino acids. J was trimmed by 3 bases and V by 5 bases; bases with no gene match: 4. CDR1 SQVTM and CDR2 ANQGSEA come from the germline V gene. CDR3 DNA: TGCAGCGTTCATGGGGACAGCTACAATGAGCAGTTCTTC. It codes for CSVHGDSYNEQFF.

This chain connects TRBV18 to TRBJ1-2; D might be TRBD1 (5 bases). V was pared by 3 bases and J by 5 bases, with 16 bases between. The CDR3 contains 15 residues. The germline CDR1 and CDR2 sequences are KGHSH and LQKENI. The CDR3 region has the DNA TGTGCCAGCTCACCCGAGCAGGGATCAACTTATGGCTACACCTTC. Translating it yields CASSPEQGSTYGYTF.

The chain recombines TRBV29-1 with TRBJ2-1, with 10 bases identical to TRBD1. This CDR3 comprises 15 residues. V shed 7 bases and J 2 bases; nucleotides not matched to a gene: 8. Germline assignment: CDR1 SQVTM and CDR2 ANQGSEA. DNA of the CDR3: TGCAGCGCCGAGAGCGGACAGGGGGCCTACAATGAGCAGTTCTTC. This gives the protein CSAESGQGAYNEQFF.

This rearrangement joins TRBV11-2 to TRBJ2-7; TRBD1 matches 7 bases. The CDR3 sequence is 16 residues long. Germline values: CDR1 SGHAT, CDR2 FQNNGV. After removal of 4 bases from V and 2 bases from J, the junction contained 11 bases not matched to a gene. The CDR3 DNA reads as TGTGCCAGCAGCTCCGCTACAGGGGCTCAGGCCTACGAGCAGTACTTC. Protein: CASSSATGAQAYEQYF.

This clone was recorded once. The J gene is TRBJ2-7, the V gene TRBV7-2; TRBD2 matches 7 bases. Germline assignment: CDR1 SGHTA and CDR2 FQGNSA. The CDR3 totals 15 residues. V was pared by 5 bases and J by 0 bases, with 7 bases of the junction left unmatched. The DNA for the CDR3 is TGTGCCAGCAGCACACCCGCTAGCGGCTCCTACGAGCAGTACTTC. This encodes CASSTPASGSYEQYF.

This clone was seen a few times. In DNA, the CDR3 is TGTGCCAGCAGTGACACGGAGACCGCCTCCTACAATGAGCAGTTCTTC. This sequence encodes CASSDTETASYNEQFF. The V and J genes are TRBV6-4 and TRBJ2-1; D is uncertain. The germline V and J ends were trimmed by 2 bases and 0 bases, with 11 bases remaining between them. CDR1 is MRHNA and CDR2 is SNTAGT in the germline V gene. This CDR3 contains 16 residues.

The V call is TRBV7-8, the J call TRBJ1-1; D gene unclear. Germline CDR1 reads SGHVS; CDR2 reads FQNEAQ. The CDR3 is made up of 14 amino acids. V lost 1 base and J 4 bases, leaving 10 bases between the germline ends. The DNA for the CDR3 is TGTGCCAGCAGCTTAGATCTGGGGAGCACTGAAGCTTTCTTT. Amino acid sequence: CASSLDLGSTEAFF.

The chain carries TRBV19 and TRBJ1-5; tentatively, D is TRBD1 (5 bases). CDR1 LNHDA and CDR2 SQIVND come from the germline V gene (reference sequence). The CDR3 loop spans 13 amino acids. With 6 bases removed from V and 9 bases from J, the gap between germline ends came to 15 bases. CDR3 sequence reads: CASRSTVDRPQHF. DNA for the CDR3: TGTGCCAGTAGATCGACAGTCGACAGGCCCCAGCATTTT.